A single sample gave rise to the 20 T cell receptor beta chains below, sequenced in a study of T-cell memory formation after mild COVID-19. TCRdb passed the 5' RACE reads through MiXCR, listing each CDR3 protein once. This sample yields about 560,000 distinct CDR3 sequences, of which roughly 17% are seen a single time; about 7.4% belongs to the top ten. Sequences were obtained from PBMCs or a T cell subset sorted from them (not recorded which). The receptors originated from an adult woman who had mild COVID-19 (a few samples of this study predate the infection). Cell type and time point are not known.

This chain links TRBV25-1 with TRBJ2-3, with 8 positions matching TRBD1. Germline V gives CDR1 MGHDK, CDR2 SYGVNS. V gave up 5 bases and J gave up 0 bases; unmatched junction bases: 4. The CDR3 is made up of 15 amino acids. The CDR3 reads CASSKQGVSTDTQYF. The DNA for the CDR3 is TGTGCCAGCAGTAAACAGGGGGTTAGCACAGATACGCAGTATTTT.

The chain joins TRBV4-1 to TRBJ2-7; 9 bases agree with TRBD1. This CDR3 has 14 amino acids. From germline, CDR1 is MGHRA and CDR2 YSYEKL. Trimming removed 4 bases from V and 5 bases from J; junction bases left unmatched: 6. The CDR3 loop reads CASSLRTGEDEQYF. CDR3 in DNA: TGCGCCAGCAGCCTTCGGACAGGGGAGGACGAGCAGTACTTC.

This clonotype came up many times. The gene calls are TRBV2 and TRBJ2-5; D call uncertain. V lost 3 bases to trimming and J lost 4 bases, with 3 bases between them. CDR3 length: 11 amino acids. CDR1 and CDR2 (germline): SNHLY, FYNNEI. CDR3 nucleotides: TGTGCCAGCAGTGAGGGAGAGACCCAGTACTTC. Translated, it gives CASSEGETQYF.

The chain combines TRBV6-4 with TRBJ2-2, with 8 bases that match TRBD2. Looked up from germline, CDR1 is MRHNA and CDR2 is SNTAGT. The CDR3 is 14 residues long. V shed 5 bases and J 5 bases; nucleotides not matched to a gene: 4. CDR3 sequence (DNA): TGTGCCAGCAGTCCAGCGGGGGAAACCGGGGAGCTGTTTTTT. This sequence encodes CASSPAGETGELFF.

The chain joins TRBV9 to TRBJ2-1; D may be TRBD2 (6 bases). Germline V lookup: CDR1 SGDLS, CDR2 YYNGEE. The CDR3 spans 15 residues. Trimming took 0 bases from V and 7 from J, leaving 14 bases between them. Written as DNA, the CDR3 is TGTGCCAGCAGCGTAGGAACATTAGGGAGGAATGAGCAGTTCTTC. This encodes CASSVGTLGRNEQFF. Together with reference TRBV9 and TRBJ2-1, the CDR3 gives the full variable domain: DSGVTQTPKHLITATGQRVTLRCSPRSGDLSVYWYQQSLDQGLQFLIQYYNGEERAKGNILERFSAQQFPDLHSELNLSSLELGDSALYFCASSVGTLGRNEQFFGPGTRLTVL.

This chain links TRBV5-1 with TRBJ2-7, with 10 bases fitting TRBD1. Looked up from germline, CDR1 is SGHRS and CDR2 is YFSETQ. V trimming: 0 bases; J trimming: 0 bases; junction bases outside the gene matches: 6. The CDR3 is made up of 17 amino acids. In DNA, the CDR3 is TGCGCCAGCAGCTTGGGCGCCGGGACAGGGGTCTCCTACGAGCAGTACTTC. The encoded protein is CASSLGAGTGVSYEQYF.

This chain joins TRBV29-1 and TRBJ2-1, with TRBD1 matching over 12 bases. The CDR3 runs to 13 residues. From germline, CDR1 is SQVTM and CDR2 ANQGSEA. Trimming at V came to 6 bases and at J to 9 bases, leaving 6 bases not matched to a gene. The CDR3 bases are TGCAGCGTGGGGACAGGGGGCATTGGTGAGCAGTTCTTC. Amino acids: CSVGTGGIGEQFF.

This clonotype was recorded a few times. The chain combines TRBV6-2 or TRBV6-3 with TRBJ2-1; TRBD2 agrees at 12 bases. V shed 8 bases, J shed 7 bases, and the junction held 6 bases outside the gene matches. This CDR3 comprises 14 residues. Germline CDR1 and CDR2: MNHEY and SVGEGT. The CDR3 spells CASVFGLAGNEQFF. DNA for the CDR3: TGTGCCAGCGTGTTTGGACTAGCGGGAAATGAGCAGTTCTTC.

This clonotype was recorded a few times. The chain is built from TRBV12-3 or TRBV12-4 and TRBJ2-5, with D possibly being TRBD1 or TRBD2 (5 bases each). Trimming took 2 bases from V and 5 from J, leaving 15 bases between them. The CDR3 has 15 amino acids. CDR3 DNA: TGTGCCAGCAGTTTATGGGGGAGAAGTGAGGAGACCCAGTACTTC. Its protein is CASSLWGRSEETQYF.

The chain combines TRBV6-2 or TRBV6-3 with TRBJ2-1, with TRBD2 matching over 14 bases. CDR3 size: 16 residues. V trimming: 7 bases; J trimming: 4 bases; junction bases outside the gene matches: 6. Germline CDR1 and CDR2: MNHEY and SVGEGT. CDR3 sequence: CASMWGLAGAYNEQFF. The CDR3 region has the DNA TGTGCCAGCATGTGGGGACTAGCGGGAGCGTACAATGAGCAGTTCTTC.

The rearrangement links TRBV24-1 to TRBJ2-3, with 7 nucleotides matching TRBD2. The germline gives CDR1 KGHDR, CDR2 SFDVKD. The CDR3 has 15 residues. J gave up 4 bases and V 5 bases, and 8 bases lay outside the gene matches. The CDR3 coding sequence is TGTGCCACCAGTGTCGGCGGGAGCCTCGCAGATACGCAGTATTTT. Amino acids: CATSVGGSLADTQYF.

This clonotype was recorded at least ten times. The rearrangement joins TRBV3-1 to TRBJ2-2; 13 bases agree with TRBD2. The V gene's germline CDR1 is LGHDT and CDR2 YNNKEL (reference sequence). This CDR3 comprises 16 residues. After removal of 5 bases from V and 3 bases from J, the junction contained 3 bases not matched to a gene. CDR3 amino acids: CASSTGLAGDTGELFF. The CDR3 DNA reads TGTGCCAGCAGCACCGGACTAGCGGGAGACACCGGGGAGCTGTTTTTT.

There are a few counts of this clonotype. The rearrangement uses TRBV4-2 and TRBJ1-1; D gene ambiguous. Trimming removed 2 bases at V and 3 bases at J, with 16 bases between. The CDR3 length is 16 residues. Germline CDR1 LGHNA, CDR2 YNFKEQ. The CDR3 here is CASSQLTRPGDTEAFF. The CDR3 coding sequence is TGTGCCAGCAGCCAATTGACGCGCCCTGGAGACACTGAAGCTTTCTTT.

The rearrangement uses TRBV7-9 and TRBJ2-1; D possibly matches TRBD1 or TRBD2 (6 bases each). V was trimmed by 3 bases and J by 12 bases, leaving 15 bases between them. Per germline, CDR1 SEHNR and CDR2 FQNEAQ (reference sequence). The CDR3 has 13 amino acids. CDR3 DNA sequence: TGTGCCAGCAGCTTCGAACAAGGGGGGAGGCAGTTCTTC. Translated, it gives CASSFEQGGRQFF.

The chain couples TRBV29-1 to TRBJ2-1; the D is unclear. Germline-derived CDR1 and CDR2 are SQVTM and ANQGSEA. The CDR3 is made up of 12 amino acids. V lost 1 base and J lost 5, with 6 bases in between. CDR3 region: CSVEVRNNEQFF. In DNA form, the CDR3 reads TGCAGCGTTGAAGTCCGAAACAATGAGCAGTTCTTC.

This clonotype showed up just a few times. This chain joins TRBV20-1 and TRBJ2-2; TRBD1 agrees at 9 bases. The CDR3 has 17 amino acids. The junction had 7 bases not matched to a gene; V was cut back by 0 bases and J by 2 bases. CDR1 and CDR2 from the germline V gene are DFQATT and SNEGSKA (reference sequence). CDR3 residues: CSARDPRQGVNTGELFF. CDR3 DNA sequence: TGCAGTGCTAGAGATCCACGACAGGGGGTAAACACCGGGGAGCTGTTTTTT.

The J gene is TRBJ1-1, the V gene TRBV11-2, with D unresolved. CDR1 is SGHAT and CDR2 is FQNNGV in the germline V gene. The ends were cut back, 5 bases at V and 0 bases at J, with 16 bases in the middle. This CDR3 has 16 residues. In DNA form, the CDR3 reads TGTGCCAGCAGCCCAAAGGGTGGGAGGATGAACACTGAAGCTTTCTTT. This sequence encodes CASSPKGGRMNTEAFF.

The V gene is TRBV19, the J gene TRBJ2-1; maybe TRBD1 (5 bases). The CDR3 contains 14 residues. The V end was cut by 5 bases, the J end by 8 bases, with 16 bases between. CDR1 is LNHDA and CDR2 is SQIVND in the germline V gene (reference sequence). The CDR3 here is CASSPWGYTDEQFF. The DNA for the CDR3 is TGTGCCAGTAGTCCCTGGGGCTACACGGATGAGCAGTTCTTC.

The chain has TRBV5-5 and TRBJ2-2; TRBD1 aligns across 7 bases. J gave up 2 bases and V 5 bases, and 9 bases lay outside the gene matches. The germline V gene encodes CDR1 SGHKS and CDR2 YYEKEE (reference sequence). There are 16 residues in the CDR3. Here the CDR3 reads CASSKNGQVNTGELFF. CDR3 DNA: TGTGCCAGCAGTAAGAATGGACAGGTCAACACCGGGGAGCTGTTTTTT. Looking up the rest from reference TRBV5-5 and TRBJ2-2 gives the full variable domain: DAGVTQSPTHLIKTRGQQVTLRCSPISGHKSVSWYQQVLGQGPQFIFQYYEKEERGRGNFPDRFSARQFPNYSSELNVNALLLGDSALYLCASSKNGQVNTGELFFGEGSRLTVL.

The chain is built from TRBV9 and TRBJ2-1; 15 nucleotides align to TRBD2. The germline gives CDR1 SGDLS, CDR2 YYNGEE. The junction had 8 bases not matched to a gene; V was cut back by 2 bases and J by 2 bases. The CDR3 runs 19 residues. The CDR3 bases are TGTGCCAGCAGCGTGAGTGGACTAGCGGGAGGGTCAACCTACAATGAGCAGTTCTTC. Translating it yields CASSVSGLAGGSTYNEQFF.